The present T cell receptor beta chain was sequenced within a study of regulatory T cells in long-lasting Graves disease. This clonotype was observed a single time. Time point given: newly diagnosed GD, antithyroid drugs for less than 3 months. RNA isolated from PBMCs was used to make the TCR library. Germline loops: CDR1 DFQATT, CDR2 SNEGSKA (reference sequence). With V trimmed by 4 bases and J by 6 bases, 11 bases remained unmatched. The CDR3 is 15 amino acids. Investigators prepared the TCR beta libraries by applying iRepertoire HTBI primers and Arm-PCR of CDR3 regions. TCRdb reanalysed the multiplex PCR reads using MiXCR and keeps one entry per CDR3 protein. The sample records roughly 560,000 distinct CDR3 sequences, 15% to 20% being singletons. These same data were also listed under a study on T cells in Graves' hyperthyroidism and ophthalmopathy.

J is TRBJ1-5 and V is TRBV20-1, with 8 bases that match TRBD1. The receptor was derived from a woman aged 35-65 years with Graves disease. Sequenced here: peripheral blood mononuclear cells (PBMCs), sampled at new diagnosis, from a patient treated with antithyroid drugs. CDR3 nucleotides: TGCAGTGCTACCAATCCTCTGACAGGGGCTCAGCCCCAGCATTTT. Residues: CSATNPLTGAQPQHF.